Given below is one TCR beta chain in context. What this receptor recognizes is not known. No base quality information exists; no much larger clone differs at one position. The CDR3 covers 13 residues, taking in both the cysteine and the phenylalanine. Left in the record is the CDR3 DNA by itself, 39 bases read in frame from the first base. V loses 2 bases of germline sequence and J loses 5 bases, and the interval between the two ends is 9 bases. CDR1 and CDR2 were assigned from the germline V gene (reference sequence) as WNHNN and SYGVQD. The data were taken from a study of shared clonotypes between healthy human individuals (dated by TCRdb to about 2020). Turning to the overall study: The cohort comprised a couple of women and a few men aged 18 to 49 years. Between about 0.8 and 9.5 billion PBMCs per donor were obtained by leukapheresis. To estimate repertoire size and how much clonotypes are shared between individuals, the study performed deep sequencing of blood TCR repertoires from a few healthy adults. To increase sequencing depth and limit assay-specific biases, TCR repertoire library preparation and sequencing were carried out by different laboratories using diverse techniques. For each donor, three plates each were used for CD4 naive and CD4 memory, two plates were used for CD8 naive, and one plate was used for CD8 memory.

Overall results and qualifications from the work: Rarefaction of sorted-subset datasets indicated incomplete sequencing despite the large sequencing depth. Naive subsets generally had larger estimated clonotype richness than memory subsets did. Higher generation probabilities were observed for clonotypes shared by all four sorted-subset donors than for non-shared clonotypes. Roughly 5% of naive CD4, 3.5% of naive CD8, about 2.1% of memory CD4, and 0.4% of memory CD8 clonotypes were shared across several donors. Sampling was restricted to blood, and TCR repertoires in tissue are likely to differ from TCR repertoires in blood. Pairwise subsampling led to the expectation that sequencing depth would affect the degree of clonotype sharing among donors. The small number of donors limited the genetic and exposure-history diversity represented.

The donors were healthy, HIV-negative adults with no recently reported acute infections or vaccinations. Every donor was a Caucasian adult residing in Nashville, Tennessee, USA. CD4+ T cells were enriched by magnetic negative selection, after which naive cells were positively selected on CD45RA and the negative fraction was taken as the memory subset. After blood collection by leukapheresis, PBMCs were isolated using Ficoll-Histopaque density gradient centrifugation and then cryopreserved in the vapor phase of liquid nitrogen. Analytical flow cytometry was used to check the purity and quantity of each magnetically sorted T cell population. From each sorted fraction, genomic DNA was isolated and quantified by UV absorbance on a Nanodrop 2000c. Using the deep immunoSEQ assay, TCR CDR3 regions were amplified from genomic DNA by multiplex PCR. Extracted genomic DNA from each cell subset was spread evenly across all wells of several immunoSEQ 96-well plates, with each plate serving as a replicate. For sorted subsets, each replicate PCR was loaded with around 200 ng genomic DNA, equivalent to approximately 33,000 T cell genomes. Purified libraries were quantified with a Qubit 3.0 fluorometer, sized on a Bioanalyzer 2100, and re-quantified with the KAPA Library Quantification kit. Each immunoSEQ 96-well plate was sequenced on its own single-read 150-cycle Illumina NextSeq 550 flow cell. Under the source paper's analysis protocol: Because only junctional sequences without quality scores were contained in the immunoSEQ output, filtering matching that applied to full-length reads could not be performed. To assign V/J genes and CDR3, sequences were annotated using PyIR, a Python wrapper for IgBLAST v1.9, with IMGT germline references. Reads with weak V/J assignments (E-value above 1e-6), missing CDR3, stop codons, out-of-frame junctions, or ambiguous translated residues were removed. V3J clonotypes were defined as sequences sharing an identical inferred V gene, J gene, and CDR3 amino acid sequence. To compute the percentage overlap between repertoires, the number of shared unique clonotypes was divided by the size of the smaller repertoire. Three approaches were used to assess repertoire richness: RTK rarefaction, the Chao1 estimator, and Recon v2.1 estimates of unobserved clonotypes. OLGA was used to compute generation probabilities for all TCRbeta clonotypes that the gDNA method yielded from a few donors. In its TCRdb copy, this immuneACCESS table keeps in-frame sequences only and misses some clones. Where compared with another copy, unresolved V genes explain less than half of these, and the others have no known cause. The V and J calls and clone size were taken over from that table, and D and trimming were inferred from the DNA. The sample contains some 1 million clones, approximately 68% of them found a single time. The ten largest make up about 1.5% of the sample.

Sample: memory CD4+ T cells sorted from blood. The sample's cell subset or site, from its label and the paper: CD45RA-negative fraction. The chain uses TRBV10-1 and TRBJ1-1, with the D gene too uncertain to name. The sequence was obtained from a man between 18 and 29 years old in good health. The CDR3 region has the sequence CASSEVWGTEAFF. The DNA sequence follows: TGCGCCAGCAGTGAGGTGTGGGGAACTGAAGCTTTCTTT.